The present TCR beta chain was sequenced within a study of blood T cell repertoires in COVID-19. Study overall: The cDNA or gDNA used as material had been derived from T cells, B-cell-depleted T cells, or PBMCs.

V lost 8 bases to trimming and J lost 10 bases, with 15 bases between them. This CDR3 is built from 13 residues. In the source study's methods: Using reference gene primer amplification, nucleated cell counts were estimated. TCRdb's copy holds only in-frame clones and misses some; the assay was immunoSEQ multiplex PCR. Clonal size and the V and J genes are those of that table, whereas D and trimming came from the DNA. The sample contains some 200,000 clones, roughly 94% of which appear only once. Seattle patients were enrolled during active infection and followed longitudinally. The chain combines TRBV12-3 or TRBV12-4 with TRBJ1-6; tentatively, D is TRBD1 (6 bases). The clonotype comes from a man aged 25-45 years with COVID-19, enrolled during active disease. The sequenced sample was peripheral blood. Here the CDR3 reads CASSTGISSPLHF. In nucleotides, the CDR3 is TGTGCCAGCTCCACAGGGATTTCCTCACCCCTCCACTTT.